A single sample gave rise to the 7 T cell receptor beta chains below, sequenced in a study of cytomegalovirus exposure and HLA in healthy donors. PCR was performed using 60 Vbeta and 13 Jbeta primers. The method was immunoSEQ multiplex PCR; TCRdb's version includes in-frame clones alone and lacks a portion of them. The table lists 90,000 to 140,000 clones, 70% to 80% of them singletons, with approximately 2% in the top ten. The sample was PBMCs. The receptors were gathered from a man aged 30-40 years in good health and CMV-seronegative.

This chain links TRBV5-1 with TRBJ2-1; 7 bases map to TRBD2. CDR1 and CDR2 from the germline V gene are SGHRS and YFSETQ. CDR3 size: 13 residues. V dropped 1 base and J dropped 7; count of bases not matched to a gene: 2. DNA for the CDR3: TGCGCCAGCAGCTTGACAGCGGGGAATGAGCAGTTCTTC. Residues: CASSLTAGNEQFF. The whole variable domain, remainder taken from reference TRBV5-1 and TRBJ2-1, is KAGVTQTPRYLIKTRGQQVTLSCSPISGHRSVSWYQQTPGQGLQFLFEYFSETQRNKGNFPGRFSGRQFSNSRSEMNVSTLELGDSALYLCASSLTAGNEQFFGPGTRLTVL.

V and J are TRBV15 and TRBJ1-2; 7 bases fit TRBD1. V lost 4 bases, J lost 5 bases, and 4 bases stayed unmatched. Germline CDR1 LNHNV, CDR2 YYDKDF (reference sequence). The length of the CDR3 is 13 residues. The CDR3 here is CATSTGQLYGYTF. CDR3 nucleotide sequence: TGTGCCACCAGCACGGGACAGCTTTATGGCTACACCTTC.

The chain joins TRBV27 to TRBJ2-1, with 14 bases lining up with TRBD2. Unmatched junction bases numbered 5, after V lost 6 bases and J lost 4 bases. This CDR3 has 16 amino acids. Germline V gene lookup returns CDR1 MNHEY and CDR2 SMNVEV (reference sequence). CDR3: CASRGLAGARYNEQFF. The CDR3 region has the DNA TGTGCCAGCAGGGGACTAGCGGGAGCTCGGTACAATGAGCAGTTCTTC.

This clone showed up just a few times. The chain joins TRBV5-6 to TRBJ2-3, with 10 nucleotides matching TRBD2. Germline values: CDR1 SGHDT, CDR2 YYEEEE. The CDR3 spans 14 residues. V lost 4 bases to trimming and J lost 5 bases; unmatched junction nucleotides: 4. The CDR3 bases are TGTGCCAGCAGCACTACTAGCGGGGAAGATACGCAGTATTTT. Protein product: CASSTTSGEDTQYF.

The chain combines TRBV2 with TRBJ2-1; D gene unclear. Germline lookup yields CDR1 SNHLY and CDR2 FYNNEI. V lost 7 bases and J 8 bases, leaving 12 bases between the germline ends. The length of the CDR3 is 12 residues. CDR3 nucleotides: TGTGCCAGCACCCCGTTTCGCGATGAGCAGTTCTTC. Encoded protein: CASTPFRDEQFF.

This chain uses TRBV19 with TRBJ2-7, with 8 bases aligning to TRBD1. Trimming cost V 7 bases and J 2 bases; bases outside gene matches: 7. Germline V gene data show CDR1 as LNHDA and CDR2 as SQIVND (reference sequence). The CDR3 is made up of 14 amino acids. The CDR3 coding sequence is TGTGCCAGTATGAGGACAGGGAACCCCTACGAGCAGTACTTC. Its translation is CASMRTGNPYEQYF.

The CDR3 protein is CASTRGTDTQYF. In nucleotides, the CDR3 is TGTGCCAGCACCCGGGGCACAGATACGCAGTATTTT. This chain links TRBV6-1 with TRBJ2-3; D gene ambiguous. Trimming left V 7 bases short and J 1 base short, with 6 bases between. CDR3 length equals 12 residues. Germline lookup yields CDR1 MNHNS and CDR2 SASEGT.